This T cell receptor (beta chain) was sequenced in a study of blood T cells in healthy people across ages (dated by TCRdb to between 2015 and 2016). In terms of the full investigation: Template switching captured roughly one uniquely barcoded TCR beta cDNA molecule per two T cells in model experiments. Age-related changes in TCR beta repertoire diversity were measured in the study by deep sequencing normalized with unique cDNA molecular identifiers. The donors were split into four age groups: young (average around 15 years), middle-aged (roughly 39), aged (around 67) and long-lived (roughly 77). To avoid experimental bias, donors of different ages were spread randomly across the sequencing lanes. Two additional independent replicas of 1 million unique cDNA reads from the same blood draw were analyzed for two donors (one aged 18 to 29 and one aged 80 or older). Beyond this particular receptor, the publication reports: Compared with the aged group, the long-lived group had more naive CD4+ T cells, fewer expanded clones and increased TCR diversity, a pattern suggesting age selection. Estimates of total diversity from one million sequenced T cells were regarded as lower bounds and underestimates. Observed TCR beta diversity per million T cells fell roughly linearly with age, and a significant reduction was already apparent by age roughly 40. The percentage of naive T cells measured by flow cytometry correlated strongly with observed TCR beta diversity. The CMV infection status of donors was not known, potentially confounding age-related changes in expanded clonotypes. Conclusive comparison of naive and antigen-experienced compartments was prevented by the profiling of bulk unsorted PBMCs.

The donors were roughly 40 Caucasian individuals from Russia, aged 6 to 90 years, who were systemically healthy. Approximately 11 milliliters of peripheral blood were drawn from each donor into EDTA-treated Vacutainer tubes. Ficoll-Paque density-gradient centrifugation was used to isolate PBMCs, with at least 7 million per sample. Trizol reagent was used to extract total RNA from PBMCs, with at least 6 micrograms per sample. The percentages of naive CD45RAhigh/CD27high T cells were determined by flow cytometry on a PBMC aliquot from every donor. As regards this clonotype: The antigen this receptor binds is unknown. Per-base quality was not reported, and no clone a single base away is much larger than it.

The library came from 5' RACE. This sample was sequenced with an Illumina HiSeq 2500. A second PCR of about 7 to 12 cycles was run with a J-beta primer mix and a sample-barcoded 5' primer. A template-switch 5' adaptor carrying 12 random nucleotides introduced a unique molecular identifier onto each TCR beta cDNA molecule. Each sample yielded at least 3 million CDR3-containing paired-end reads. First-strand cDNA was synthesized from all RNA with the Mint cDNA synthesis kit, primed by a TRBC-specific oligonucleotide. Following uracil-DNA glycosylase treatment, a first 18-cycle PCR with universal primers M1SS and BC2_uni_R was performed on all cDNA. From the authors' description of their analysis: Each sample was normalized by randomly selecting 1 million high-quality reads, each carrying a distinct molecular identifier. Instead of being binned into consensus sequences, reads that shared molecular identifiers were thrown out. MiTCR, with a Q25 quality threshold and the strictest error-elimination algorithm, was used for CDR3 identification, clonotype clustering and error correction. A nonparametric unseen species model with Euler transformation was used to estimate lower-bound total TCR beta diversity. The public reads were reanalyzed by TCRdb: fastp trimming at Q25, MiXCR alignment, in-frame beta chains only. Rows are unified per CDR3 protein, each entry keeping the most common DNA and genes. The V and J calls and clone size are TCRdb's, not the authors'. The sample table records around 1,000,000 distinct CDR3 sequences; 35% to 40% of these occur just once. Together, the top ten hold less than 15% of the sample.

The CDR3 spans 15 residues, from the cysteine through the phenylalanine. This entry keeps only the CDR3 DNA: 45 bases, framed from base 1. The germline V gene gives CDR1 as SGHRS and CDR2 as YFSETQ. V was cut back by 5 bases and J by 1 base, leaving a gap of 15 bases between them. The sample comprised blood. The sequence was collected from a man in his late teens or twenties in good health. The V and J segments used are TRBV5-1 and TRBJ1-2, and TRBD1 may be the D gene, going by 5 matching bases. The CDR3 here reads CASSSGHVNNYGYTF. The DNA sequence reads TGCGCCAGCAGTTCCGGACATGTTAATAACTATGGCTACACCTTC.